The 16 T cell receptor beta chains below were found in one sample sequenced in a study of CD8+CD57+ T cells in acquired aplastic anemia (dated by TCRdb to the late 2010s). The data were produced on an Illumina HiSeq 2000. TCR beta VDJ combination and CDR3 sequence profiling used genomic DNA as the template. Clones were called with MiXCR by TCRdb after fastp trimmed the public reads at Q25, and only in-frame beta chains were retained. Every distinct CDR3 protein forms one entry, paired with its most common genes and DNA. In this sample the table shows 250,000 to 300,000 distinct CDR3 sequences, 55% to 65% of which occur a single time. The ten largest clones add up to 6.5% to 10% of the sample. The sequencing sample was made of sorted CD4+, CD8+, or CD8+CD57+ T cells (not recorded which) from PBMCs. Receptors were obtained from a human donor with severe aplastic anemia or a healthy control (not recorded which).

This clonotype was recorded at least ten times. The CDR3, as DNA: TGTGCCAGCAGCTTACCGGGACAGCCTTCACCCCTCCACTTT. Residues: CASSLPGQPSPLHF. This chain uses TRBV7-6 with TRBJ1-6; 7 positions match TRBD1. Germline V gene lookup returns CDR1 SGHVS and CDR2 FNYEAQ. Trimming removed 2 bases from V and 9 bases from J; junction bases left unmatched: 4. The CDR3 sequence is 14 residues long.

The table lists this clonotype with many counts. The chain links TRBV6-1 to TRBJ2-1; weak D call: TRBD1 (6 bases). Trimming stripped 7 bases from V and 5 bases from J, with 18 bases between. Germline V lookup: CDR1 MNHNS, CDR2 SASEGT. The CDR3 loop spans 15 amino acids. DNA of the CDR3: TGTGCCAGCAAAGGGGCCAGGGGTTTGGACAATGAGCAGTTCTTC. Amino acids: CASKGARGLDNEQFF.

This clonotype was found a few times. The chain uses TRBV20-1 and TRBJ2-1; the D gene is possibly TRBD2 (5 bases). V was trimmed by 0 bases and J by 6 bases, leaving 15 bases between them. The CDR3 runs 15 residues. CDR1 and CDR2 (germline): DFQATT, SNEGSKA (reference sequence). CDR3 sequence: CSARDVASRANEQFF. In nucleotides, the CDR3 is TGCAGTGCTAGAGACGTGGCTAGCCGGGCCAATGAGCAGTTCTTC.

The J gene is TRBJ2-7, the V gene TRBV2; TRBD1 is a possible D gene (5 bases). This CDR3 has 16 residues. Germline values: CDR1 SNHLY, CDR2 FYNNEI. Trimming cost V 7 bases and J 0 bases, with 19 bases left between them. The CDR3 DNA reads as TGTGCCAGCACTGTCTCGATTGGACACTCCTCCTACGAGCAGTACTTC. Its translation: CASTVSIGHSSYEQYF. Filled out from reference TRBV2 and TRBJ2-7, the complete variable domain reads EPEVTQTPSHQVTQMGQEVILRCVPISNHLYFYWYRQILGQKVEFLVSFYNNEISEKSEIFDDQFSVERPDGSNFTLKIRSTKLEDSAMYFCASTVSIGHSSYEQYFGPGTRLTVT.

The chain has TRBV28 and TRBJ1-2, with D possibly matching TRBD1 (6 bases). Germline V lookup: CDR1 MDHEN, CDR2 SYDVKM. Trimming stripped 6 bases from V and 6 bases from J, with 23 bases between. There are 16 residues in the CDR3. CDR3 nucleotides: TGTGCCAGCAGCAGAGGGGGAGCCTCTCCGAGGGATGGCTACACCTTC. This encodes CASSRGGASPRDGYTF.

The chain carries TRBV6-4 and TRBJ1-1; TRBD1 is a possible D gene (6 bases). The CDR3 has 15 residues. Germline lookup yields CDR1 MRHNA and CDR2 SNTAGT. Trimming pared 3 bases from V and 1 base from J, leaving 12 bases between. The CDR3 sequence: CASSEDRMTNTEAFF. The CDR3 DNA is TGTGCCAGCAGTGAGGACAGAATGACGAACACTGAAGCTTTCTTT.

This chain joins TRBV5-6 and TRBJ2-7; D uncertain. Germline assignment: CDR1 SGHDT and CDR2 YYEEEE. V was shortened by 5 bases and J by 0 bases, with 12 bases between the two germline ends. This CDR3 is 14 amino acids long. The CDR3 loop is CASSDAHYSYEQYF. As DNA, the CDR3 is TGTGCCAGCAGTGATGCGCACTACTCCTACGAGCAGTACTTC.

This chain connects TRBV19 to TRBJ1-2; perhaps TRBD1 as D (6 bases). Germline CDR1 reads LNHDA; CDR2 reads SQIVND (reference sequence). With 4 bases removed from V and 14 bases from J, the gap between germline ends came to 14 bases. The CDR3 covers 11 residues. CDR3 amino acids: CASSTYREQTF. The CDR3 DNA reads as TGTGCCAGTAGTACATACAGGGAGCAGACCTTC.

This chain joins TRBV7-9 and TRBJ1-1, with a possible D match to TRBD1 (6 bases). This CDR3 has 14 residues. Germline V lookup: CDR1 SEHNR, CDR2 FQNEAQ (reference sequence). V lost 4 bases to trimming and J lost 6 bases, with 15 bases between them. CDR3 DNA sequence: TGTGCCAGCAGCTACTCCACCAGGGGTTCTGAAGCTTTCTTT. As protein: CASSYSTRGSEAFF.

Comments on this clonotype: One end of the junction does not line up with germline, which may come from a read error. The rearrangement joins TRBV5-1 to TRBJ1-2; D is possibly TRBD1 (6 bases). CDR1 SGHRS and CDR2 YFSETQ come from the germline V gene. The CDR3 length is 14 residues. The CDR3 is CAGSSDSPSYGYTF. In nucleotides, the CDR3 is TGCGCCGGCAGTTCGGACAGCCCGAGTTATGGCTACACCTTC.

This clonotype was picked up many times. This chain uses TRBV20-1 with TRBJ2-2, with 9 bases aligning to TRBD1. The junction had 19 bases not matched to a gene; V was cut back by 5 bases and J by 9 bases. Germline-derived CDR1 and CDR2 are DFQATT and SNEGSKA (reference sequence). The CDR3 spans 17 residues. CDR3 protein: CSAYKSGTGPKYRELFF. The DNA for the CDR3 is TGCAGTGCTTATAAATCCGGGACAGGGCCTAAGTACCGGGAGCTGTTTTTT.

A few counts support this clonotype. This chain connects TRBV2 to TRBJ1-1; D is possibly TRBD1 (5 bases). V gave up 3 bases and J gave up 4 bases, with 12 bases separating them. From germline, CDR1 is SNHLY and CDR2 FYNNEI. CDR3 length: 14 amino acids. CDR3 sequence reads: CASSDSGWGTEAFF. The DNA for the CDR3 is TGTGCCAGCAGTGATTCAGGGTGGGGCACTGAAGCTTTCTTT.

In its sample, this clonotype was seen many times. This chain links TRBV5-1 with TRBJ2-2; 9 nucleotides align to TRBD1. Germline-derived CDR1 and CDR2 are SGHRS and YFSETQ. The CDR3 spans 17 residues. The V segment lost 5 bases and the J segment 1 base; nucleotides outside the gene matches: 9. For the CDR3, the DNA is TGCGCCAGCAGAAAAACCCCGGGACAGGGGAACACCGGGGAGCTGTTTTTT. Translation gives CASRKTPGQGNTGELFF.

This clonotype was found once. V and J are TRBV7-9 and TRBJ1-4; D not certain. The V end was cut by 4 bases, the J end by 6 bases, with 9 bases between. The V gene's germline CDR1 is SEHNR and CDR2 FQNEAQ (reference sequence). CDR3 length: 13 amino acids. This CDR3 is CASSSGGYEKLFF. CDR3 nucleotides: TGTGCCAGCAGCTCTGGCGGTTATGAAAAACTGTTTTTT. Filled out from reference TRBV7-9 and TRBJ1-4, the complete variable domain reads DTGVSQNPRHKITKRGQNVTFRCDPISEHNRLYWYRQTLGQGPEFLTYFQNEAQLEKSRLLSDRFSAERPKGSFSTLEIQRTEQGDSAMYLCASSSGGYEKLFFGSGTQLSVL.

This clonotype has more than one count but fewer than ten. The gene calls are TRBV20-1 and TRBJ1-2, with a tentative D call TRBD1 (6 bases). Trimming pared 5 bases from V and 5 bases from J, leaving 12 bases between. The germline V gene has CDR1 DFQATT and CDR2 SNEGSKA (reference sequence). The CDR3 contains 12 residues. The CDR3 is CSAGDTLYGYTF. The CDR3 DNA reads TGCAGTGCTGGGGACACCTTATATGGCTACACCTTC.

This clonotype was counted at least ten times. The chain is built from TRBV27 and TRBJ1-6; no definite D call. The CDR3 length is 15 residues. The germline V gene has CDR1 MNHEY and CDR2 SMNVEV (reference sequence). Deletions cut 3 bases from V and 6 bases from J, with 12 bases between. In DNA form, the CDR3 reads TGTGCCAGCAGTTTTCAACCGATGGTTAATTCACCCCTCCACTTT. Translated, it gives CASSFQPMVNSPLHF.